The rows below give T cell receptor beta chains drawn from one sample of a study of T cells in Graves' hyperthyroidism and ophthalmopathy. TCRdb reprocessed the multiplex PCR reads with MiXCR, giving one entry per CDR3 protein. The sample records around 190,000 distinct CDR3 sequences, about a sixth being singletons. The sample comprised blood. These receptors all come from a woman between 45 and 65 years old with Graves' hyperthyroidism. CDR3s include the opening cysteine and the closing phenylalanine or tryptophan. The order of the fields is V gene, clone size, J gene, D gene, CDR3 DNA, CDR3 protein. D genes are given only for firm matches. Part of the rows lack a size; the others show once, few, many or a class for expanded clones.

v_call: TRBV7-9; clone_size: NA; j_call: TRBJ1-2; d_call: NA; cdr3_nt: TGTGCCCACGAAGAGGCAGGCCCTGGCTACACCTTC; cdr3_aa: CAHEEAGPGYTF
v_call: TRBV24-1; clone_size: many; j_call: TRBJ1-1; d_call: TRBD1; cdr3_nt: TGTGCCACCAGTGATCGCAGGGGGGCCACTGAAGCTTTCTTT; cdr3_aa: CATSDRRGATEAFF
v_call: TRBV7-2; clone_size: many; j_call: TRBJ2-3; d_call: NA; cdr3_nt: TGTGCCAGCAGCCTTCGGGCGGAACTACACACAGATACGCAGTATTTT; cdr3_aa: CASSLRAELHTDTQYF
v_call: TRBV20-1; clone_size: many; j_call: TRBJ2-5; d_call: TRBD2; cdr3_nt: TGCAGTGCCGTAGCGGGAGTGGCGGAAGAGACCCAGTACTTC; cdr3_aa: CSAVAGVAEETQYF
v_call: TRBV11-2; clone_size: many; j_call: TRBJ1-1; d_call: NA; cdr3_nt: TGTGCCAGCAGCCCTGGACAGTGGAACACTGAAGCTTTCTTT; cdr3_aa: CASSPGQWNTEAFF
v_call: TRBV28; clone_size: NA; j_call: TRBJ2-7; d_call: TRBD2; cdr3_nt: TGTGCCAGCAGTTTATATCCAGGTACTAGCGGGCATAATTCCTACGAGCAGTACTTC; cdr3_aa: CASSLYPGTSGHNSYEQYF
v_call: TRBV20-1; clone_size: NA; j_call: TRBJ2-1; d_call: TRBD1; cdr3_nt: TGCAGTGCTAGAGACCAGGTCCGGGACAGGGTATATAGTAGCTCCTACAATGAGCAGTTCTTC; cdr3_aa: CSARDQVRDRVYSSSYNEQFF
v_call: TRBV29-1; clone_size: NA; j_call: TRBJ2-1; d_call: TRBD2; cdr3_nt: TGCTGCGGGAGGGTTTGGGACAATGAGCAGTTCTTC; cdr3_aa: CCGRVWDNEQFF
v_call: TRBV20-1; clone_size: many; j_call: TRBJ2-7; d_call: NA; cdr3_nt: TGCAGTGCTGGTAACGAGAAAGAGTACGAGCAGTACTTC; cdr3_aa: CSAGNEKEYEQYF
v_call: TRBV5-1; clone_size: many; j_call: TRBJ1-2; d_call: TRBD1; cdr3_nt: TGCGCCAGCAGCCAGGGGGACTATGGCTACACCTTC; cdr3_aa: CASSQGDYGYTF
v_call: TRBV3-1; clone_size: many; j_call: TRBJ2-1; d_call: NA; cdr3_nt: TGTGCCAGCAGCCAAGTTGTGGGAGTACCCTACAATGAGCAGTTCTTC; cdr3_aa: CASSQVVGVPYNEQFF
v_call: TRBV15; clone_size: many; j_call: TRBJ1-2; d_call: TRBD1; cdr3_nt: TGTGCCACCAGCAGAGAACAGGGGATTAACTATGGCTACACCTTC; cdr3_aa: CATSREQGINYGYTF
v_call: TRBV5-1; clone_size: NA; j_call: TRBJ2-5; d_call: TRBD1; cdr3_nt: TGCGCCAGCAGCCCCGGGACAGGGGTCATGGAGACCCAGTACTTC; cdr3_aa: CASSPGTGVMETQYF
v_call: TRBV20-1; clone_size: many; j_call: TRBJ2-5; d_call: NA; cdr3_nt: TGCAGTGTCGACAGGGAGGGGGAGACCCAGTACTTC; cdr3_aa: CSVDREGETQYF
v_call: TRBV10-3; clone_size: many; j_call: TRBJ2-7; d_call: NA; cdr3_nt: TGTGCCATCAGTGCCACTTACGAGCAGTACTTC; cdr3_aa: CAISATYEQYF
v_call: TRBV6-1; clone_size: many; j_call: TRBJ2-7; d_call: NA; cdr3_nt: TGTGCCAGCAGTTATTTACAGGTTTACGAGCAGTACTTC; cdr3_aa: CASSYLQVYEQYF
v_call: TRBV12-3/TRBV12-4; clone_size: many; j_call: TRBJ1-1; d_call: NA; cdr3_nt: TGTGCCAGCAGCTCAGCTGCGGGACTGAACACTGAAGCTTTCTTT; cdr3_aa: CASSSAAGLNTEAFF
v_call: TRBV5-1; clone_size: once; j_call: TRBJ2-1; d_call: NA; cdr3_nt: TGCGCCAGCAGCAGTACGGGCAGCTCCTACAATGAGCAGTTCTTC; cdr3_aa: CASSSTGSSYNEQFF
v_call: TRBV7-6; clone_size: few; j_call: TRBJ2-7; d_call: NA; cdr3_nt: TGTGCCAGCAGCACGCCGACGGTATTTCCCTACGAGCAGTACTTC; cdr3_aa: CASSTPTVFPYEQYF
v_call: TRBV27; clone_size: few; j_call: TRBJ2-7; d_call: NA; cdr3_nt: TGTGCCAGCAGTTTGGGCAGGCCGACACTAAGCTCCTACGAGCAGTACTTC; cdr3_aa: CASSLGRPTLSSYEQYF
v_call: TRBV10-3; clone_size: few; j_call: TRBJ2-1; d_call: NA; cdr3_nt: TGTGCCATCAGTGATCCCGGGACGGATACCTACAATGAGCAGTTCTTC; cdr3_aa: CAISDPGTDTYNEQFF
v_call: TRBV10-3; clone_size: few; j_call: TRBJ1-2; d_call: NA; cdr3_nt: TGTGCCATCAGTGAGGACGCCAACCCGCGGGGCTACACCTTC; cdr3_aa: CAISEDANPRGYTF
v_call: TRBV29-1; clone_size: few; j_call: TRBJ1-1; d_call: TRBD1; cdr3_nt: TGCAGCGTCCAGACAGGGACTATGAACACTGAAGCTTTCTTT; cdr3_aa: CSVQTGTMNTEAFF
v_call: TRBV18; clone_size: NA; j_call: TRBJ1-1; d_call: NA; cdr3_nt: TGTGCCAGCTCACCCCGAGACACCACGAACACTGAAGCTTTCTTT; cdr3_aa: CASSPRDTTNTEAFF
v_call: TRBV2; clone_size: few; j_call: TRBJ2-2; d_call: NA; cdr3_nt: TGTGCCAGCAGATACGGGTCCGGGGAGCTGTTTTTT; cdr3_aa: CASRYGSGELFF
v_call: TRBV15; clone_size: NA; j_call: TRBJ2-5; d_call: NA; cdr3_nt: TGTGCCACCAGCGGGGGCTTGGGAGAGACCCAGTACTTC; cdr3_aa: CATSGGLGETQYF
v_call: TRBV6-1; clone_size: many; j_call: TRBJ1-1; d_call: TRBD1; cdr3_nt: TGTGCCAGCACCAAGAATCGACAGGGTATGAACACTGAAGCTTTCTTT; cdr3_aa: CASTKNRQGMNTEAFF
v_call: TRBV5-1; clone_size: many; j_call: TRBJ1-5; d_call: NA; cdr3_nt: TGCGCCAGCAGCCCGGACGGAACCGCGTATAGCAATCAGCCCCAGCATTTT; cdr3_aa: CASSPDGTAYSNQPQHF